This TCR beta chain was retrieved from a study of OX40 agonist ivuxolimab in advanced cancers. The assay was immunoSEQ multiplex PCR, and TCRdb's table has in-frame clones only and misses some. The sample has tens of thousands of clones, about 88% seen once. This clone was recorded once. The material sequenced was CD4+ or CD8+ T cells sorted from blood, taken in a trial of the OX40 agonist ivuxolimab. The source of this sequence is an adult with an advanced solid tumor such as melanoma, head and neck, liver or kidney cancer.

CDR3 DNA: TGTGCCAGCAGGGGCAGGGGCTTCCCCGGGGAGCTGTTTTTT. This codes for CASRGRGFPGELFF. The V call is TRBV9, the J call TRBJ2-2, with D possibly matching TRBD1 (6 bases). CDR3 length: 14 residues. V was pared by 5 bases and J by 6 bases, with 14 bases between. Looked up from germline, CDR1 is SGDLS and CDR2 is YYNGEE.